These 20 T cell receptor beta chains were all obtained from the same sample, sequenced in a study of beta chain features in type 1 diabetes. These receptors are not linked to any known antigen. The entirety of the isolated RNA underwent reverse transcription, so expressed TCRB transcripts were sequenced. Profiled with immunoSEQ multiplex PCR; TCRdb holds only in-frame clones, not every one. The sample lists roughly 700,000 clones, 10% to 15% occurring once. The study's findings and limits: Significant though moderate, a shortening of TCRB CDR3s appeared in all four CD4+ subsets of Type 1 diabetes patients.

Sequenced: naive CD4+ T cells from blood. The receptors here all came from a man between 18 and 35 years old with type 1 diabetes.

The chain combines TRBV10-3 with TRBJ1-1; 11 bases are shared with TRBD1. With V trimmed by 3 bases and J by 5 bases, 5 bases remained unmatched. Germline V gives CDR1 ENHRY, CDR2 SYGVKD. The CDR3 totals 15 residues. CDR3 sequence (DNA): TGTGCCATCAGTGACGGACAGGGGGCCAGGACTGAAGCTTTCTTT. Protein product: CAISDGQGARTEAFF.

The chain recombines TRBV2 with TRBJ2-5; D is ambiguous. V was cut by 7 bases and J by 0 bases, with 12 bases left in between. Germline V CDR1 and CDR2: SNHLY, FYNNEI. CDR3 size: 14 residues. CDR3 loop: CASTLQTYQETQYF. For the CDR3, the DNA is TGTGCCAGCACCCTGCAGACGTACCAAGAGACCCAGTACTTC. Combining the CDR3 with reference TRBV2 and TRBJ2-5 gives the whole variable domain EPEVTQTPSHQVTQMGQEVILRCVPISNHLYFYWYRQILGQKVEFLVSFYNNEISEKSEIFDDQFSVERPDGSNFTLKIRSTKLEDSAMYFCASTLQTYQETQYFGPGTRLLVL.

This chain uses TRBV6-6 with TRBJ2-5, with D unresolved. This CDR3 region has 11 residues. V was trimmed by 4 bases and J by 4 bases, leaving 4 bases between them. Germline assignment: CDR1 MNHNY and CDR2 SVGAGI (reference sequence). As DNA, the CDR3 is TGTGCCAGCAGTTTCGGAGAGACCCAGTACTTC. It yields the protein CASSFGETQYF.

The V call is TRBV29-1, the J call TRBJ2-3, with D possibly being TRBD1 or TRBD2 (5 bases each). V was pared by 2 bases and J by 8 bases, with 14 bases between. The CDR3 loop spans 13 amino acids. Germline CDR1 SQVTM, CDR2 ANQGSEA. CDR3: CSVEWSGPGTQYF. The CDR3 DNA follows: TGCAGCGTTGAATGGTCGGGGCCAGGTACGCAGTATTTT.

This clone was found a few times. J is TRBJ1-1 and V is TRBV30; weak D call: TRBD1 (5 bases). Trimming shortened V by 5 bases and J by 1 base, and 11 bases separated the two germline ends. This CDR3 spans 13 amino acids. Germline lookup yields CDR1 GTSNPN and CDR2 SVGIG (reference sequence). The CDR3 DNA follows: TGTGCCTGGGATGGGGCGCCGAACACTGAAGCTTTCTTT. It yields the protein CAWDGAPNTEAFF.

The chain has TRBV7-9 and TRBJ2-4; D is tentatively TRBD1 or TRBD2 (5 bases each). Germline V gene lookup returns CDR1 SEHNR and CDR2 FQNEAQ (reference sequence). Trimming cost V 1 base and J 8 bases, with 18 bases left between them. This CDR3 is 16 amino acids long. CDR3 loop: CASSLVFNTLGDIQYF. The CDR3 DNA reads as TGTGCCAGCAGCTTAGTTTTCAACACCCTGGGGGACATTCAGTACTTC. Combining the CDR3 with reference TRBV7-9 and TRBJ2-4 gives the whole variable domain DTGVSQNPRHKITKRGQNVTFRCDPISEHNRLYWYRQTLGQGPEFLTYFQNEAQLEKSRLLSDRFSAERPKGSFSTLEIQRTEQGDSAMYLCASSLVFNTLGDIQYFGAGTRLSVL.

This clone has only a few counts. The V and J genes are TRBV5-1 and TRBJ2-5; D is possibly TRBD1 (7 bases). Per the germline V gene, CDR1 is SGHRS and CDR2 is YFSETQ. V was pared by 1 base and J by 11 bases, with 18 bases between. CDR3 length: 14 residues. The CDR3: CASSLLMEGAQQYF. CDR3 in DNA: TGCGCCAGCAGCTTGTTGATGGAGGGGGCTCAGCAGTACTTC.

Only a few counts were recorded for this clone. The chain joins TRBV11-2 to TRBJ2-5, with D possibly TRBD1 on 5 matching bases. CDR1 and CDR2 (germline): SGHAT, FQNNGV. The ends were cut back, 3 bases at V and 4 bases at J, with 15 bases in the middle. The CDR3 contains 15 residues. In nucleotides, the CDR3 is TGTGCCAGCAGCTTCGGCCTGACAGAAGGAGAGACCCAGTACTTC. Protein: CASSFGLTEGETQYF.

DNA of the CDR3: TGTGCCAGCAGGGTGACTAGCGGGGGGCCCCTGGAGCAGTTCTTC. Its translation is CASRVTSGGPLEQFF. The rearrangement links TRBV28 to TRBJ2-1, with 13 bases lining up with TRBD2. This CDR3 contains 15 residues. Per germline, CDR1 MDHEN and CDR2 SYDVKM. The trim removed 6 bases at V and 10 bases at J, leaving 9 bases unmatched.

The V call is TRBV7-2, the J call TRBJ1-1; D gene uncertain. The CDR3 sequence is 13 residues long. The V gene's germline CDR1 is SGHTA and CDR2 FQGNSA. Trimming shortened V by 1 base and J by 10 bases, and 13 bases separated the two germline ends. The DNA of the CDR3 is TGTGCCAGCAGCTTAGAAGTGGGGTATGGAGCTTTCTTT. Protein sequence: CASSLEVGYGAFF.

The gene calls are TRBV7-2 and TRBJ1-5; D is perhaps TRBD1 (5 bases). The germline V gene encodes CDR1 SGHTA and CDR2 FQGNSA. The CDR3 spans 15 residues. With 3 bases removed from V and 11 bases from J, the gap between germline ends came to 20 bases. CDR3: CASSLEGRPPLAQHF. In nucleotides, the CDR3 is TGTGCCAGCAGCTTGGAGGGGCGACCGCCTTTGGCCCAGCATTTT. The full variable domain, rest sourced from reference TRBV7-2 and TRBJ1-5, is GAGVSQSPSNKVTEKGKDVELRCDPISGHTALYWYRQSLGQGLEFLIYFQGNSAPDKSGLPSDRFSAERTGGSVSTLTIQRTQQEDSAVYLCASSLEGRPPLAQHFGDGTRLSIL.

This chain uses TRBV7-9 with TRBJ1-1; possible D gene TRBD1, 5 bases. V was trimmed by 5 bases and J by 6 bases, leaving 13 bases between them. This CDR3 is built from 13 residues. Germline V gives CDR1 SEHNR, CDR2 FQNEAQ (reference sequence). This CDR3 is CASSPPSGAEAFF. The CDR3 nucleotides read TGTGCCAGCAGCCCGCCGTCGGGGGCTGAAGCTTTCTTT.

The V and J genes are TRBV29-1 and TRBJ2-2, with D possibly being TRBD2 (6 bases). This CDR3 region has 13 residues. The V gene's germline CDR1 is SQVTM and CDR2 ANQGSEA. V lost 7 bases to trimming and J lost 2 bases, with 11 bases between them. The CDR3 DNA follows: TGCAGCGGCGGGACTTCCAACACCGGGGAGCTGTTTTTT. Protein sequence: CSGGTSNTGELFF.

Only one count was recorded for this clone. V and J are TRBV6-5 and TRBJ1-2; D possibly corresponds to TRBD1 (6 bases). The germline V gene has CDR1 MNHEY and CDR2 SVGAGI. V lost 0 bases, J lost 4 bases, and 12 bases lay in between. The CDR3 sequence is 15 residues long. The CDR3 loop is CASSYSEGVGYGYTF. DNA for the CDR3: TGTGCCAGCAGTTACTCAGAGGGGGTTGGCTATGGCTACACCTTC.

The chain uses TRBV18 and TRBJ1-1; D unclear. There are 12 residues in the CDR3. The V gene lost 3 bases and the J gene lost 7 bases, with 9 bases spanning the gap. Per germline, CDR1 KGHSH and CDR2 LQKENI. Here the CDR3 DNA reads TGTGCCAGCTCACCCCCGGGTGGTGAAGCTTTCTTT. As protein: CASSPPGGEAFF.

V usage is TRBV28 and J usage is TRBJ1-2, with a tentative D call TRBD1 (5 bases). Trimming removed 4 bases from V and 8 bases from J, with 23 bases in between. This CDR3 region has 16 residues. Germline CDR1 reads MDHEN; CDR2 reads SYDVKM. This CDR3 is CASSSPGTNLLGGYTF. The DNA of the CDR3 is TGTGCCAGCAGTTCGCCCGGGACTAACCTACTGGGGGGCTACACCTTC.

This chain joins TRBV5-1 and TRBJ2-1, with D possibly TRBD1 on 6 matching bases. In germline, CDR1 is SGHRS, CDR2 YFSETQ. The V and J ends lost 4 bases and 8 bases respectively, with 16 bases between them. This CDR3 contains 14 residues. The CDR3 DNA sequence: TGCGCCAGCAGCCCAACCACCTCAGGGGATGAGCAGTTCTTC. It encodes CASSPTTSGDEQFF.

There are a few counts of this clone. The chain carries TRBV27 and TRBJ1-2; D remains ambiguous. V lost 2 bases and J 5 bases, leaving 15 bases between the germline ends. The germline V gene has CDR1 MNHEY and CDR2 SMNVEV (reference sequence). CDR3 size: 15 residues. The CDR3: CASSLVADAGYGYTF. In nucleotides, the CDR3 is TGTGCCAGCAGTTTAGTAGCAGACGCGGGGTATGGCTACACCTTC.

The chain joins TRBV28 to TRBJ1-1, with D maybe TRBD1 (5 bases). The germline V gene encodes CDR1 MDHEN and CDR2 SYDVKM. The V gene lost 5 bases and the J gene lost 5 bases, with 15 bases spanning the gap. The CDR3 is made up of 14 amino acids. CDR3 sequence (DNA): TGTGCCAGCAGTCTCCTTGGGGGGGAAACTGAAGCTTTCTTT. Its translation: CASSLLGGETEAFF.

This clone came up a few times. The chain couples TRBV30 to TRBJ2-3, with D possibly being TRBD1 (5 bases). The CDR3 is 13 residues long. The germline gives CDR1 GTSNPN, CDR2 SVGIG (reference sequence). The ends were cut back, 7 bases at V and 4 bases at J, with 15 bases in the middle. The CDR3 loop is CALDRGRADTQYF. The CDR3 DNA reads as TGTGCCTTAGATAGGGGTAGGGCAGATACGCAGTATTTT.